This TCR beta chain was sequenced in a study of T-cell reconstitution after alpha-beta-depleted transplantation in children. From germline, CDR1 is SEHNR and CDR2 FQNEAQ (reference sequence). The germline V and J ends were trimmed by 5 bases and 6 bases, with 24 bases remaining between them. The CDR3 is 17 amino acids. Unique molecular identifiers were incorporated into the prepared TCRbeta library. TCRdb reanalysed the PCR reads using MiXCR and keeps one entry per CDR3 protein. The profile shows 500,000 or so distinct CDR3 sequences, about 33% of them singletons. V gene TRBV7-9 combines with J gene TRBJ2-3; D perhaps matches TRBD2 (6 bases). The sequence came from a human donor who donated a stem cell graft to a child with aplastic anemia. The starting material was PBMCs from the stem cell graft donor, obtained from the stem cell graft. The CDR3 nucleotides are TGTGCCAGCAGCCCTCCCGGAGAGCGGGCTCGCGGGGATACGCAGTATTTT. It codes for CASSPPGERARGDTQYF.